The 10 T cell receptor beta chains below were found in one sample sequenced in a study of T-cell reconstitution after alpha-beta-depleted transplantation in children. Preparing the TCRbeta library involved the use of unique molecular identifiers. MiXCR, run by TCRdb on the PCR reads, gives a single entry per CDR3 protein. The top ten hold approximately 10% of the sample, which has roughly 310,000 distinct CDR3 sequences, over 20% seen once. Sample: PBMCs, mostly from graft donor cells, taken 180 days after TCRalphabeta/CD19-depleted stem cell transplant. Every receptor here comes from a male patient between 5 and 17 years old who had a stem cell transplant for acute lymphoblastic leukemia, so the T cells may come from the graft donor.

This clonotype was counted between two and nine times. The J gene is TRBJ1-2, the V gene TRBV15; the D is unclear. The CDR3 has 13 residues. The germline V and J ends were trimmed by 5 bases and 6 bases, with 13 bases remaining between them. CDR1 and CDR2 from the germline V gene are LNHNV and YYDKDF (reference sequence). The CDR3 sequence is CATSGFLGHGYTF. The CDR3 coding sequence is TGTGCCACCAGCGGCTTTTTAGGGCATGGCTACACCTTC.

The CDR3 region has the DNA TGCGCCAGCAGCGGCTGGGACAGCCACTATGGCTACACCTTC. Protein sequence: CASSGWDSHYGYTF. This chain uses TRBV5-1 with TRBJ1-2, with 7 bases aligning to TRBD1. CDR1 SGHRS and CDR2 YFSETQ come from the germline V gene. The V gene end was trimmed by 4 bases and the J gene end by 3 bases; junction bases not matched to a gene: 6. The CDR3 totals 14 residues.

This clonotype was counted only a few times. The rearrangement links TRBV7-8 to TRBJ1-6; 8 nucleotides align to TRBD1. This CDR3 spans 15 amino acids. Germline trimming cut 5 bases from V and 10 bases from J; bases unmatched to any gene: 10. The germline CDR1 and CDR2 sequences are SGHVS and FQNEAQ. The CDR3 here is CASSRITGGYSPLHF. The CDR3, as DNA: TGTGCCAGCAGCCGAATTACAGGGGGTTACTCACCCCTCCACTTT.

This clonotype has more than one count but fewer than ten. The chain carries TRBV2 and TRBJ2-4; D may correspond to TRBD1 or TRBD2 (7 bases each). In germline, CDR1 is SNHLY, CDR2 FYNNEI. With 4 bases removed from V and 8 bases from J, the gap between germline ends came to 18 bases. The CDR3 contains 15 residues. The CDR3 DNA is TGTGCCAGCAGTGGGGGCGGGGGACAGCGACACATTCAGTACTTC. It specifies CASSGGGGQRHIQYF.

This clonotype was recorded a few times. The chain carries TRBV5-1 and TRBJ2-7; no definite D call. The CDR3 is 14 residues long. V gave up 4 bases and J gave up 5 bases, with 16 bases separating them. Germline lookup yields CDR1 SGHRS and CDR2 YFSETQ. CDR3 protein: CASSVDRAPHEQYF. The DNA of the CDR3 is TGCGCCAGCAGCGTTGACCGGGCCCCCCACGAGCAGTACTTC.

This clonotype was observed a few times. The CDR3 sequence is CASSRDEREKLFF. The CDR3 DNA reads as TGTGCCAGCTCGCGGGACGAAAGGGAAAAACTGTTTTTT. The rearrangement uses TRBV18 and TRBJ1-4; D possibly corresponds to TRBD1 (5 bases). The germline CDR1 and CDR2 sequences are KGHSH and LQKENI. The length of the CDR3 is 13 residues. The ends were cut back, 6 bases at V and 8 bases at J, with 13 bases in the middle.

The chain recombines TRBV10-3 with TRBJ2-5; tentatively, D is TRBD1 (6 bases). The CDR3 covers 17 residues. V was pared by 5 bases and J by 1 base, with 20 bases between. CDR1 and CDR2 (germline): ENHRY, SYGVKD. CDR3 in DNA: TGTGCCATCAGTCCGATTCCAGGGGTCCCCACCCAAGAGACCCAGTACTTC. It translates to CAISPIPGVPTQETQYF.

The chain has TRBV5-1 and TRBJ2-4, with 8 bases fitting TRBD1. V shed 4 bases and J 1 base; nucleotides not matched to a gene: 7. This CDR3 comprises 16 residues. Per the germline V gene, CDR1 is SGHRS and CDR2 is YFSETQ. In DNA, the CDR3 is TGCGCCAGCAGCGGGACAGGCCCTCTGGCCAAAAACATTCAGTACTTC. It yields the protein CASSGTGPLAKNIQYF.

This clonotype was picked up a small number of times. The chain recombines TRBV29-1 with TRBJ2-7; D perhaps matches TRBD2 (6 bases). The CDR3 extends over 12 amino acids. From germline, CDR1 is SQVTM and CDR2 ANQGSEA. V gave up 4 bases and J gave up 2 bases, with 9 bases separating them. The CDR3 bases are TGCAGCGTTGGGAGGGGAGCCTACGAGCAGTACTTC. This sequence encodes CSVGRGAYEQYF.

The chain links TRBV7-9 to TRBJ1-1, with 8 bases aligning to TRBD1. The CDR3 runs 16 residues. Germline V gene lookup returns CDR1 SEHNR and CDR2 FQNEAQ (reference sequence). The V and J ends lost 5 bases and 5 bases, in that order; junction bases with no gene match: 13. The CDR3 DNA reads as TGTGCCAGCAGCGCACCGGCAGGGGGCGCGGGAACTGAAGCTTTCTTT. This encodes CASSAPAGGAGTEAFF.